The 17 T cell receptor beta chains below were found in one sample sequenced in a study of blood T cells in healthy people across ages. Primers used in a second PCR of about 7 to 11 cycles were a sample-barcoded 5' primer and a J-beta primer mix. TCRdb processed the 5' RACE reads anew with MiXCR; each CDR3 protein has one entry. This repertoire shows around 700,000 distinct CDR3 sequences, roughly 25% found once; its top ten account for under 10%. The sample also formed part of further work on T cells of mothers and their children.

Sequences were obtained from blood. All receptors come from a boy younger than 18 in good health.

The J gene is TRBJ1-6, the V gene TRBV3-1, with 7 nucleotides matching TRBD1. The V gene's germline CDR1 is LGHDT and CDR2 YNNKEL (reference sequence). The CDR3 has 19 amino acids. The V and J ends lost 4 bases and 0 bases, in that order; junction bases with no gene match: 12. The CDR3 protein is CASSRGQSTLSSYNSPLHF. Written as DNA, the CDR3 is TGTGCCAGCAGCCGGGGACAGTCTACGTTGAGCTCCTATAATTCACCCCTCCACTTT.

V and J are TRBV5-1 and TRBJ2-5; D is possibly TRBD1 (7 bases). The length of the CDR3 is 14 residues. The V and J ends lost 2 bases and 3 bases respectively, with 11 bases between them. Germline V lookup: CDR1 SGHRS, CDR2 YFSETQ. The CDR3 loop reads CASSLIRGEETQYF. The CDR3 DNA sequence: TGCGCCAGCAGCTTAATCAGGGGGGAAGAGACCCAGTACTTC.

This clonotype has just a few counts. The chain is built from TRBV2 and TRBJ1-1; 8 positions match TRBD1. The length of the CDR3 is 12 residues. Germline CDR1 is SNHLY and CDR2 is FYNNEI. The V gene end was trimmed by 10 bases and the J gene end by 5 bases; junction bases not matched to a gene: 6. This CDR3 reads CATRQGWTEAFF. The CDR3 nucleotides are TGTGCCACCCGACAGGGGTGGACTGAAGCTTTCTTT.

This clonotype has just a few counts. The chain carries TRBV29-1 and TRBJ2-2; possibly TRBD2 for D (5 bases). CDR1 and CDR2 (germline): SQVTM, ANQGSEA. The CDR3 is 13 amino acids. Trimming left V 4 bases short and J 1 base short, with 7 bases between. The CDR3 reads CSVASGNTGELFF. In DNA, the CDR3 is TGCAGCGTTGCAAGCGGGAACACCGGGGAGCTGTTTTTT.

This clonotype appeared a few times. This chain links TRBV5-6 with TRBJ2-3, with D tentatively TRBD1 or TRBD2 (6 bases each). Germline CDR1 SGHDT, CDR2 YYEEEE. This CDR3 has 15 residues. V was pared by 5 bases and J by 0 bases, with 13 bases between. The CDR3 reads CASSRRGDSTDTQYF. The CDR3 DNA is TGTGCCAGCAGTAGAAGGGGGGATAGCACAGATACGCAGTATTTT.

V is TRBV20-1 and J is TRBJ2-1, with a tentative D call TRBD2 (6 bases). This CDR3 contains 12 residues. Trimming took off 6 bases at V and 0 bases at J, with 6 bases between the two ends. Per the germline V gene, CDR1 is DFQATT and CDR2 is SNEGSKA (reference sequence). CDR3 loop: CSAEGSYNEQFF. DNA for the CDR3: TGCAGTGCGGAGGGCTCCTACAATGAGCAGTTCTTC.

With respect to this clonotype: One end of the junction is discordant with germline, which a read error may explain. The gene calls are TRBV6-5 and TRBJ2-5; the D gene is possibly TRBD2 (6 bases). The CDR3 totals 9 residues. The germline CDR1 and CDR2 sequences are MNHEY and SVGAGI. The CDR3 spells CARRGTKCF. In nucleotides, the CDR3 is TGTGCCCGCCGGGGGACGAAATGTTTC.

J is TRBJ2-1 and V is TRBV29-1; D ambiguous. This CDR3 comprises 16 residues. CDR1 and CDR2 (germline): SQVTM, ANQGSEA. Trimming shortened V by 0 bases and J by 3 bases, and 15 bases separated the two germline ends. CDR3 loop: CSVEDWRTDNYNEQFF. CDR3 nucleotide sequence: TGCAGCGTTGAAGATTGGAGAACAGATAACTACAATGAGCAGTTCTTC.

This chain connects TRBV9 to TRBJ1-2; perhaps TRBD1 as D (6 bases). The V end was cut by 3 bases, the J end by 9 bases, with 15 bases between. The CDR3 consists of 13 residues. CDR1 SGDLS and CDR2 YYNGEE come from the germline V gene. Here the CDR3 DNA reads TGTGCCAGCAGCGGCGAAGGGGGGGGAAGCTACACCTTC. This gives the protein CASSGEGGGSYTF.

This clonotype was found many times. Germline and junction disagree at one end, which may indicate a read error. The chain combines TRBV5-1 with TRBJ2-7, with 8 bases identical to TRBD1. The V gene's germline CDR1 is SGHRS and CDR2 YFSETQ. The CDR3 sequence is 13 residues long. In nucleotides, the CDR3 is TGTGCCAGCAGTGCCGGACAGGGCTACGAGCAGTACTTC. It is translated as CASSAGQGYEQYF.

This rearrangement joins TRBV12-3 or TRBV12-4 to TRBJ1-3; 7 nucleotides agree with TRBD1. This CDR3 is 17 amino acids long. The trim removed 7 bases at V and 2 bases at J, leaving 14 bases unmatched. CDR3: CASTLTPTGKAGNTIYF. The CDR3 DNA reads TGTGCCAGCACCCTTACCCCGACAGGGAAGGCTGGAAACACCATATATTTT.

V is TRBV7-9 and J is TRBJ1-2, with 10 bases matching TRBD1. Germline V gives CDR1 SEHNR, CDR2 FQNEAQ (reference sequence). Losses at the gene ends were 5 bases for V and 6 bases for J; bases not matched to a gene: 12. The CDR3 consists of 16 residues. CDR3 nucleotide sequence: TGTGCCAGCAGCCCATGGACAGGGGGAATCGTGGATGGCTACACCTTC. This sequence encodes CASSPWTGGIVDGYTF.

This clonotype has a handful of counts. This chain joins TRBV11-2 and TRBJ2-1; 12 bases map to TRBD2. The CDR3 is 20 residues long. Trimming at V came to 5 bases and at J to 2 bases, leaving 16 bases not matched to a gene. CDR1 is SGHAT and CDR2 is FQNNGV in the germline V gene. CDR3 coding DNA: TGTGCCAGCAGCCCCGAAGTTGGACTAGCGGGACCCGTTCCCTACAATGAGCAGTTCTTC. This translates into CASSPEVGLAGPVPYNEQFF. Full variable domain (outside the CDR3, taken from reference TRBV11-2 and TRBJ2-1): EAGVAQSPRYKIIEKRQSVAFWCNPISGHATLYWYQQILGQGPKLLIQFQNNGVVDDSQLPKDRFSAERLKGVDSTLKIQPAKLEDSAVYLCASSPEVGLAGPVPYNEQFFGPGTRLTVL.

CDR3 protein: CASSLNSHYGYTF. The CDR3 DNA sequence: TGTGCCAGCAGCTTAAACAGCCACTATGGCTACACCTTC. V usage is TRBV7-2 and J usage is TRBJ1-2; D ambiguous. The CDR3 extends over 13 amino acids. V lost 2 bases to trimming and J lost 3 bases, with 7 bases between them. Germline lookup yields CDR1 SGHTA and CDR2 FQGNSA.

This clonotype was seen more than once but under ten times. The chain carries TRBV11-2 and TRBJ2-1; either TRBD1 or TRBD2 may fit D (7 bases each). The closer fit of TRBJ2-5 to the DNA end suggests the J call may be wrong. CDR3 length: 15 residues. CDR1 SGHAT and CDR2 FQNNGV come from the germline V gene. The CDR3: CASSTLQGGIETQYF. Here the CDR3 DNA reads TGTGCCAGCAGCACTCTGCAGGGGGGGATAGAGACCCAGTACTTC.

In its sample, this clonotype was seen many times. The rearrangement uses TRBV12-3 or TRBV12-4 and TRBJ1-3; D is undetermined. Trimming took off 6 bases at V and 1 base at J, with 4 bases between the two ends. The CDR3 runs 12 residues. The CDR3 reads CASRVSGNTIYF. The CDR3, as DNA: TGTGCCAGCAGGGTTTCTGGAAACACCATATATTTT.

The chain recombines TRBV7-9 with TRBJ2-1; 9 bases map to TRBD2. In germline, CDR1 is SEHNR, CDR2 FQNEAQ (reference sequence). Germline trimming cut 1 base from V and 0 bases from J; bases unmatched to any gene: 7. The CDR3 is 18 residues long. The CDR3 is CASSLVGSGSISYNEQFF. The CDR3, as DNA: TGTGCCAGCAGCTTAGTGGGTAGCGGGAGTATCTCCTACAATGAGCAGTTCTTC.